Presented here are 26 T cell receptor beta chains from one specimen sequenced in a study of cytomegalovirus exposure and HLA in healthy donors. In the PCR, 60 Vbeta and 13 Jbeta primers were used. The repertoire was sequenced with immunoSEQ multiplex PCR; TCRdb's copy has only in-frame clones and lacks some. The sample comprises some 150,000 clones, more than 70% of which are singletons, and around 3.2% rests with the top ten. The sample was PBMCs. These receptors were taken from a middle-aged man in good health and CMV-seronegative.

CDR3 nucleotides: TGTGCCACCAGCAGAGATGGGGGGGTTCTAGGCACAGATACGCAGTATTTT. It encodes CATSRDGGVLGTDTQYF. The rearrangement links TRBV15 to TRBJ2-3, with 7 bases aligning to TRBD2. V lost 0 bases, J lost 1 base, and 7 bases stayed unmatched. The length of the CDR3 is 17 residues. Germline assignment: CDR1 LNHNV and CDR2 YYDKDF (reference sequence).

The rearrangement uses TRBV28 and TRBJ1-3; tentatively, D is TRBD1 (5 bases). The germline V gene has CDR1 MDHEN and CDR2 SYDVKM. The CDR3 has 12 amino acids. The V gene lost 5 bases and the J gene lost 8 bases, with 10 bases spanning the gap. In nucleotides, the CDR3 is TGTGCCAGCAGTCCCTGGGGGGACACCATATATTTT. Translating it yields CASSPWGDTIYF. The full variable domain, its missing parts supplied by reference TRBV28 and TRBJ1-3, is DVKVTQSSRYLVKRTGEKVFLECVQDMDHENMFWYRQDPGLGLRLIYFSYDVKMKEKGDIPEGYSVSREKKERFSLILESASTNQTSMYLCASSPWGDTIYFGEGSWLTVV.

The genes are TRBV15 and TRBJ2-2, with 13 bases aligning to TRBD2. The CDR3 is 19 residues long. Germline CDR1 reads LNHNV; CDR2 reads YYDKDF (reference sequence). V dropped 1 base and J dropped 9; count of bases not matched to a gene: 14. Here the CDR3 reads CATSRVKWRLAGGIRELFF. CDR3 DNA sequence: TGTGCCACCAGCAGAGTAAAGTGGAGACTAGCGGGGGGAATAAGGGAGCTGTTTTTT. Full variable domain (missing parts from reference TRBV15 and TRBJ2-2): DAMVIQNPRYQVTQFGKPVTLSCSQTLNHNVMYWYQQKSSQAPKLLFHYYDKDFNNEADTPDNFQSRRPNTSFCFLDIRSPGLGDTAMYLCATSRVKWRLAGGIRELFFGEGSRLTVL.

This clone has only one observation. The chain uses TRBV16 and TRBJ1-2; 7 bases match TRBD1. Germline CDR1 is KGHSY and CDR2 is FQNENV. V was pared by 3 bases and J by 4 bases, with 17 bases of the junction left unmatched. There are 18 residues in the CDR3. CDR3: CASSHLSTGQLTLYGYTF. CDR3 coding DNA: TGTGCCAGCAGCCATCTATCAACGGGACAGTTAACACTCTATGGCTACACCTTC. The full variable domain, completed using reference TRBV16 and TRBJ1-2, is GEEVAQTPKHLVRGEGQKAKLYCAPIKGHSYVFWYQQVLKNEFKFLISFQNENVFDETGMPKERFSAKCLPNSPCSLEIQATKLEDSAVYFCASSHLSTGQLTLYGYTFGSGTRLTVV.

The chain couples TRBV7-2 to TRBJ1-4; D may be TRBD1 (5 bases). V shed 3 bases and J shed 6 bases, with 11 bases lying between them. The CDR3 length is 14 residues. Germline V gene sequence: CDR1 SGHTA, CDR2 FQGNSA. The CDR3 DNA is TGTGCCAGCAGCTTTCGGGGAGGGGATGAAAAACTGTTTTTT. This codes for CASSFRGGDEKLFF.

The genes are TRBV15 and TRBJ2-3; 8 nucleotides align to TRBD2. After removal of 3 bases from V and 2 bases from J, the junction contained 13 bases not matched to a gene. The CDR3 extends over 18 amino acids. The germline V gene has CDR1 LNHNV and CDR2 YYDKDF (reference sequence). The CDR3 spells CATSRGTRPTLPTDTQYF. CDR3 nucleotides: TGTGCCACCAGCAGGGGGACTAGACCCACCCTGCCCACAGATACGCAGTATTTT.

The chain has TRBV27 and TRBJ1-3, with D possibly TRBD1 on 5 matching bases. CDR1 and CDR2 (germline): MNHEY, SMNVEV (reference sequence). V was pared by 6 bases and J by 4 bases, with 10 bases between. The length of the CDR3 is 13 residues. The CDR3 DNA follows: TGTGCCAGCAGGGTGTCAGGGGGAAACACCATATATTTT. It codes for CASRVSGGNTIYF.

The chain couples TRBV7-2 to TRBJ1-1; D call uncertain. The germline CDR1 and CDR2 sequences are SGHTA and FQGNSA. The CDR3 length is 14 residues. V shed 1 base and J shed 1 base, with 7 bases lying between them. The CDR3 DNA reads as TGTGCCAGCAGCTTAGAGTCTAGGAACACTGAAGCTTTCTTT. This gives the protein CASSLESRNTEAFF.

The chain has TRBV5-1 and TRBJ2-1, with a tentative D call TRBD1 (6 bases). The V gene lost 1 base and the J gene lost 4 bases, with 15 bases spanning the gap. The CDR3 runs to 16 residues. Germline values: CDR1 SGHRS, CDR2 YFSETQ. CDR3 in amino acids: CASSLSWDTLYNEQFF. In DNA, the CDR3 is TGCGCCAGCAGCTTGAGTTGGGACACCCTGTACAATGAGCAGTTCTTC.

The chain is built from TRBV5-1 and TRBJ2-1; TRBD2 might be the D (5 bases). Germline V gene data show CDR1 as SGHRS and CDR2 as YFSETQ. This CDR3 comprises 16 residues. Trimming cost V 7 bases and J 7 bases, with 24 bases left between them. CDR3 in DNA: TGCGCCAGCGGCAATACCCCGCTAGCCATGTCAAATGAGCAGTTCTTC. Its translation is CASGNTPLAMSNEQFF.

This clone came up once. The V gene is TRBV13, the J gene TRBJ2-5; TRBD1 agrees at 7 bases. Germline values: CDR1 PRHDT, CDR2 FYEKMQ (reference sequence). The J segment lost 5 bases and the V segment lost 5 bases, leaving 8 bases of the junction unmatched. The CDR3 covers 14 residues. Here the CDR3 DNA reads TGTGCCAGCAGCCCTCGACAGGGTAGGGAGACCCAGTACTTC. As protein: CASSPRQGRETQYF.

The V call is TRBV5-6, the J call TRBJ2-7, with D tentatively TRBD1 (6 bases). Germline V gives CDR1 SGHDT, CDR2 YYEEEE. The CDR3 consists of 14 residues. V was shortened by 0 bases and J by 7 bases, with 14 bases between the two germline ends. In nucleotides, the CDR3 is TGTGCCAGCAGCTTGGTAATGACAGGACCTGAGCAGTACTTC. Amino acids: CASSLVMTGPEQYF.

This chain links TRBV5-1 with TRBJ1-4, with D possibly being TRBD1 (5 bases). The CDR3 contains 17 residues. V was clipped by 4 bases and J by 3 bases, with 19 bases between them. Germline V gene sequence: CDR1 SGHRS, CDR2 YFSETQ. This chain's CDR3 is CASSGSRGQGANEKLFF. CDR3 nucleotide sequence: TGCGCCAGCAGCGGTTCCCGTGGGCAGGGTGCTAATGAAAAACTGTTTTTT.

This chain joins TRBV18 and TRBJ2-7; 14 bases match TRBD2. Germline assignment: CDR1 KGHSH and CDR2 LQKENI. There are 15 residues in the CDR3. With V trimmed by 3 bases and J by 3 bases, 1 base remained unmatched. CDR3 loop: CASSPGLAGDYEQYF. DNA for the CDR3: TGTGCCAGCTCACCGGGACTAGCGGGGGACTACGAGCAGTACTTC.

CDR3 in amino acids: CASSPGGSTDTQYF. The DNA for the CDR3 is TGTGCCAGCAGCCCGGGGGGTAGCACAGATACGCAGTATTTT. The rearrangement uses TRBV11-3 and TRBJ2-3; 7 bases match TRBD2. CDR1 and CDR2 from the germline V gene are SGHNT and YENEEA. V lost 5 bases and J lost 0; bases outside the gene matches: 2. The CDR3 has 14 residues. Looking up the rest from reference TRBV11-3 and TRBJ2-3 gives the full variable domain: EAGVVQSPRYKIIEKKQPVAFWCNPISGHNTLYWYLQNLGQGPELLIRYENEEAVDDSQLPKDRFSAERLKGVDSTLKIQPAELGDSAVYLCASSPGGSTDTQYFGPGTRLTVL.

The CDR3 nucleotides read TGTGCCAGCAGCTTAGGGGGACAGGCTAATGAAAAACTGTTTTTT. Its protein is CASSLGGQANEKLFF. V usage is TRBV7-2 and J usage is TRBJ1-4; 8 bases agree with TRBD1. Germline CDR1 and CDR2: SGHTA and FQGNSA. The V gene end was trimmed by 1 base and the J gene end by 3 bases; junction bases not matched to a gene: 1. The CDR3 is 15 amino acids.

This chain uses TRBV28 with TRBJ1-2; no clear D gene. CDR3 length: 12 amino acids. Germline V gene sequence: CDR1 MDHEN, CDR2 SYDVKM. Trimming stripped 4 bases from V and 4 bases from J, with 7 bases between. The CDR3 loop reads CASSSRGYGYTF. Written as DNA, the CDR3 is TGTGCCAGCAGTTCACGGGGCTATGGCTACACCTTC.

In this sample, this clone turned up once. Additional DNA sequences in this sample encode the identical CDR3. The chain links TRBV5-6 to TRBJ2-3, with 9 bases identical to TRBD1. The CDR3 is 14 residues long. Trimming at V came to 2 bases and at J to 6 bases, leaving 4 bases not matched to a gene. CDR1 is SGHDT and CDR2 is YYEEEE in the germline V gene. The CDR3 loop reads CASSFGTGRDTQYF. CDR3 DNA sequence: TGTGCCAGCAGCTTCGGGACAGGGCGCGATACGCAGTATTTT.

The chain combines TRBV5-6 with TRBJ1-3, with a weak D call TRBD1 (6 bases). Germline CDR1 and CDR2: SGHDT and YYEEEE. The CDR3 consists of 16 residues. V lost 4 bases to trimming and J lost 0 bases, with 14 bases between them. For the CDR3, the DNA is TGTGCCAGCAGCGCACCGCACAGGGACTCTGGAAACACCATATATTTT. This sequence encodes CASSAPHRDSGNTIYF.

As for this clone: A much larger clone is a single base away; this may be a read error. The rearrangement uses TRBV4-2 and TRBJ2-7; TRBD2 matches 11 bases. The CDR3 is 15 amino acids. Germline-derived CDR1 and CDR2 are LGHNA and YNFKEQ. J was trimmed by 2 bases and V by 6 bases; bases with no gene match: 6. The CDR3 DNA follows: TGTGCCAGCAGACCCGGGACTAGCGGCACCTACGAGCAGTACTTC. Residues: CASRPGTSGTYEQYF.

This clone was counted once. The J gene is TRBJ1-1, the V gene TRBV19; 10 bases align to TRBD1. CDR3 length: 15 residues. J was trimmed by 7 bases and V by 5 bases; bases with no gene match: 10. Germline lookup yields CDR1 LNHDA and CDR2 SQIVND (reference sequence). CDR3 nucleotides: TGTGCCAGTAGTTTGATCGTGGGACAGGGGCGTGAAGCTTTCTTT. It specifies CASSLIVGQGREAFF.

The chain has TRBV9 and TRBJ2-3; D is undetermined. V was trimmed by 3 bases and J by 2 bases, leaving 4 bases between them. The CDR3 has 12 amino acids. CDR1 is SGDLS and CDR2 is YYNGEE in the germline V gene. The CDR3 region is CASSASTDTQYF. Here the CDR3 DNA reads TGTGCCAGCAGCGCCTCCACAGATACGCAGTATTTT.

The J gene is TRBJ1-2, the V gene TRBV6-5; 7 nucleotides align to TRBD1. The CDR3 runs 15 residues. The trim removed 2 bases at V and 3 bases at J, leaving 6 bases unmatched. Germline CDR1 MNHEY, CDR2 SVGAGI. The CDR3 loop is CASSYGQASYYGYTF. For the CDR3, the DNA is TGTGCCAGCAGTTACGGACAGGCGTCATACTATGGCTACACCTTC.

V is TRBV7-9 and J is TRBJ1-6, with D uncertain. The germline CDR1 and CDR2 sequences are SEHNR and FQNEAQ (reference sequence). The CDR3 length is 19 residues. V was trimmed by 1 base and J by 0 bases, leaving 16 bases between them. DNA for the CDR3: TGTGCCAGCAGCTTAGGGTTTCGGGGTACGGGCTCCTATAATTCACCCCTCCACTTT. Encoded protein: CASSLGFRGTGSYNSPLHF. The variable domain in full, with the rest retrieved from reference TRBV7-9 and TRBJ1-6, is DTGVSQNPRHKITKRGQNVTFRCDPISEHNRLYWYRQTLGQGPEFLTYFQNEAQLEKSRLLSDRFSAERPKGSFSTLEIQRTEQGDSAMYLCASSLGFRGTGSYNSPLHFGNGTRLTVT.

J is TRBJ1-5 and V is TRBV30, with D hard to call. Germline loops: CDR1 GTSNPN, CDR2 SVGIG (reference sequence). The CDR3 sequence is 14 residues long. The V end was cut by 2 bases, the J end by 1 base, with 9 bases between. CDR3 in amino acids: CAWSSRVSNQPQHF. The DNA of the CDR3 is TGTGCCTGGAGTTCCCGGGTGAGCAATCAGCCCCAGCATTTT.

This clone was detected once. The CDR3 region is CASRLGPTEAFF. CDR3 DNA sequence: TGTGCCAGCAGATTGGGGCCCACTGAAGCTTTCTTT. The chain combines TRBV6-5 with TRBJ1-1; possibly TRBD1 for D (5 bases). The length of the CDR3 is 12 residues. V lost 6 bases and J 4 bases, leaving 9 bases between the germline ends. Germline V gene lookup returns CDR1 MNHEY and CDR2 SVGAGI.